One sample yielded the 13 T cell receptor beta chains listed below, sequenced in a study of human T cells and chemical hapten exposure. Time point of the sample: patch test 1, 2 weeks after DPC sensitization. Treatment defined: therapeutic diphenylcyclopropenone sensitization with weekly scalp DPC. TCRdb reprocessed the RACE reads via MiXCR and lists one record per CDR3 protein. The sample has some 340,000 distinct CDR3 sequences; around 7% are singletons. The specimen was whole blood, collected in connection with sensitization to the hapten diphenylcyclopropenone (DPC). All receptors derive from a woman under 30 with alopecia areata. Some clones in this sample may be carry-over from other donors' samples.

This chain uses TRBV7-3 with TRBJ2-4; tentatively, D is TRBD2 (6 bases). The V end lost 4 bases, the J end lost 5 bases, and 15 bases lay between the germline ends. The CDR3 runs to 15 residues. Germline V gene data show CDR1 as SGHTA and CDR2 as FQGTGA. In DNA form, the CDR3 reads TGTGCCAGCAGCTGGAGGGGTGGAGGAGAAAACATTCAGTACTTC. Translation: CASSWRGGGENIQYF.

V usage is TRBV7-9 and J usage is TRBJ1-4; D ambiguous. V lost 5 bases and J lost 3, with 7 bases in between. CDR3 length equals 13 residues. Germline V gives CDR1 SEHNR, CDR2 FQNEAQ (reference sequence). The CDR3 reads CASSAGSNEKLFF. In DNA form, the CDR3 reads TGTGCCAGCAGCGCCGGATCTAATGAAAAACTGTTTTTT.

The chain has TRBV4-2 and TRBJ1-1; TRBD1 is a possible D gene (5 bases). V lost 3 bases to trimming and J lost 7 bases, with 12 bases between them. This CDR3 is built from 13 residues. Germline V gives CDR1 LGHNA, CDR2 YNFKEQ. CDR3 sequence reads: CASSQPGTDEAFF. DNA for the CDR3: TGTGCCAGCAGCCAGCCCGGGACGGATGAAGCTTTCTTT.

Comments on this clonotype: This may arise from a read error, as a much more abundant clone is one base away. The rearrangement links TRBV27 to TRBJ2-5, with 8 bases identical to TRBD1. This CDR3 has 13 amino acids. V lost 6 bases to trimming and J lost 4 bases; unmatched junction nucleotides: 4. CDR1 MNHEY and CDR2 SMNVEV come from the germline V gene (reference sequence). The CDR3 spells CASRRTGRETQYF. As DNA, the CDR3 is TGTGCCAGCAGAAGGACAGGGAGAGAGACCCAGTACTTC.

This clonotype was counted only a few times. This rearrangement joins TRBV6-2 or TRBV6-3 to TRBJ1-2, with D perhaps TRBD1 (6 bases). The CDR3 covers 15 residues. The germline V and J ends were trimmed by 5 bases and 5 bases, with 18 bases remaining between them. Germline V gives CDR1 MNHEY, CDR2 SVGEGT. For the CDR3, the DNA is TGTGCCAGCAGTCCCGGGACATCATACGAGTATGGCTACACCTTC. This codes for CASSPGTSYEYGYTF.

This clonotype has just a few counts. The chain joins TRBV5-6 to TRBJ2-7; D may be TRBD1 (6 bases). This CDR3 is built from 17 residues. Germline V gives CDR1 SGHDT, CDR2 YYEEEE. Trimming stripped 2 bases from V and 2 bases from J, with 20 bases between. The CDR3 protein is CASSFGSTGKSAYEQYF. For the CDR3, the DNA is TGTGCCAGCAGCTTCGGATCTACAGGGAAGAGCGCCTACGAGCAGTACTTC.

This clonotype was seen at least ten times. V usage is TRBV6-6 and J usage is TRBJ1-1, with 7 bases fitting TRBD1. The CDR3 is made up of 13 amino acids. V lost 2 bases and J lost 3; bases outside the gene matches: 0. The germline CDR1 and CDR2 sequences are MNHNY and SVGAGI (reference sequence). DNA of the CDR3: TGTGCCAGCAGTTACGACAGGGACACTGAAGCTTTCTTT. This gives the protein CASSYDRDTEAFF.

This clonotype was counted between two and nine times. In DNA form, the CDR3 reads TGTGCCAGCAGTGCCTACACAGGGGCGAAGAACACTGAAGCTTTCTTT. It translates to CASSAYTGAKNTEAFF. V usage is TRBV6-1 and J usage is TRBJ1-1; 7 nucleotides match TRBD1. Germline CDR1 is MNHNS and CDR2 is SASEGT. This CDR3 is 16 amino acids long. The trim removed 4 bases at V and 1 base at J, leaving 9 bases unmatched.

The V and J genes are TRBV6-5 and TRBJ2-7, with D maybe TRBD1 (6 bases). Germline-derived CDR1 and CDR2 are MNHEY and SVGAGI. Trimming removed 0 bases at V and 2 bases at J, with 11 bases between. CDR3 size: 15 residues. CDR3 amino acids: CASSYSKAGAYEQYF. Written as DNA, the CDR3 is TGTGCCAGCAGTTACTCGAAGGCAGGGGCCTACGAGCAGTACTTC.

This clonotype has more than one count but fewer than ten. The chain recombines TRBV6-1 with TRBJ2-3; 8 positions match TRBD2. The germline CDR1 and CDR2 sequences are MNHNS and SASEGT. The CDR3 consists of 14 residues. Trimming took 8 bases from V and 10 from J; bases not matched to a gene: 14. CDR3 sequence reads: CASGGSGGLISQYF. CDR3 nucleotide sequence: TGTGCCAGCGGGGGGAGCGGGGGTCTGATATCGCAGTATTTT.

This clonotype showed up just a few times. The V call is TRBV5-1, the J call TRBJ1-1, with D possibly being TRBD1 (6 bases). The CDR3 is made up of 15 amino acids. V gave up 4 bases and J gave up 3 bases, with 16 bases separating them. Germline V lookup: CDR1 SGHRS, CDR2 YFSETQ. The CDR3 reads CASSASAGEYTEAFF. The CDR3 region has the DNA TGCGCCAGCAGCGCCAGCGCAGGGGAGTACACTGAAGCTTTCTTT. Filled out from reference TRBV5-1 and TRBJ1-1, the complete variable domain reads KAGVTQTPRYLIKTRGQQVTLSCSPISGHRSVSWYQQTPGQGLQFLFEYFSETQRNKGNFPGRFSGRQFSNSRSEMNVSTLELGDSALYLCASSASAGEYTEAFFGQGTRLTVV.

This clonotype was recorded many times. This sequence joins TRBV27 and TRBJ1-2; no clear D gene. This CDR3 region has 13 residues. Germline V gives CDR1 MNHEY, CDR2 SMNVEV (reference sequence). Trimming stripped 0 bases from V and 4 bases from J, with 6 bases between. CDR3 region: CASSLSAFYGYTF. In nucleotides, the CDR3 is TGTGCCAGCAGTTTATCGGCGTTCTATGGCTACACCTTC.

The V call is TRBV11-2, the J call TRBJ2-1, with 11 bases identical to TRBD2. CDR1 is SGHAT and CDR2 is FQNNGV in the germline V gene. V was pared by 9 bases and J by 9 bases, with 10 bases of the junction left unmatched. The CDR3 is 14 amino acids. CDR3 residues: CASDSGGASSEQFF. The CDR3, as DNA: TGTGCCAGTGATAGCGGGGGGGCCTCATCTGAGCAGTTCTTC.